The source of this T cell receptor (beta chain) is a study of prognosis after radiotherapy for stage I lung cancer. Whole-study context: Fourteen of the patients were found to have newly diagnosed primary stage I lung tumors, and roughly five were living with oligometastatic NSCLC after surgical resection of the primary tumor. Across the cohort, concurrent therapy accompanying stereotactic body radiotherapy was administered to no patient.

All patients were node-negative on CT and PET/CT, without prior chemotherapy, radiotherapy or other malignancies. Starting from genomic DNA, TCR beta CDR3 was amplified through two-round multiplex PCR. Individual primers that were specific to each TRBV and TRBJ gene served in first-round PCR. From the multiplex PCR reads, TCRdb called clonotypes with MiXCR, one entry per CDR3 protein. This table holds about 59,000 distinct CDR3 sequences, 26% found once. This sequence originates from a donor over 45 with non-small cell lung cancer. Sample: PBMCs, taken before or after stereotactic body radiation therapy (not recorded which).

CDR3 coding DNA: TGTGCCAGCAGCCAAGAGATACTAGCGGGGGGCGAGCAGTACTTC. Translating it yields CASSQEILAGGEQYF. The rearrangement uses TRBV3-1 and TRBJ2-7; the match to TRBD2 covers 12 bases. V trimming: 0 bases; J trimming: 6 bases; junction bases outside the gene matches: 3. This CDR3 region has 15 residues. Per the germline V gene, CDR1 is LGHDT and CDR2 is YNNKEL (reference sequence).